This TCR beta chain derives from a study of OX40 agonist ivuxolimab in advanced cancers. Notes on the study in general: On average, a greater number of expanded clones characterised CD8+ T cells relative to CD4+.

A remark on this clone: Its antigen is currently unknown.

The investigators sampled blood at baseline, at cycle 4 day 1, and at cycle 7 day 1. CDR1 and CDR2 (germline): MNHEY, SMNVEV (reference sequence). The CDR3 is 15 amino acids. The V segment lost 3 bases and the J segment 0 bases; nucleotides outside the gene matches: 4. The table came from immunoSEQ multiplex PCR; TCRdb's copy has only in-frame clones and leaves some out. The sample has roughly 67,000 clones; under 95% are singletons. The sequence was collected from an adult with an advanced solid tumor such as melanoma, head and neck, liver or kidney cancer. The chain uses TRBV27 and TRBJ2-7; 8 bases fit TRBD1. This sample comprised CD4+ or CD8+ T cells sorted from blood, obtained in a trial of the OX40 agonist ivuxolimab. The CDR3 is CASSLRTGLSYEQYF. CDR3 nucleotide sequence: TGTGCCAGCAGTTTGAGGACAGGGCTCTCCTACGAGCAGTACTTC.